These 2 T cell receptor beta chains originate from one sample sequenced in a study of cytomegalovirus exposure and HLA in healthy donors. Primers included in the PCR were 60 Vbeta and 13 Jbeta primers. Measured with immunoSEQ multiplex PCR; TCRdb has only the in-frame clones, and not every one. The ten top clones account for about 4.6%, within a sample of around 74,000 clones. Specimen: PBMCs. The receptors shown here come from a man aged 30-40 years in good health and CMV-seronegative.

This sequence joins TRBV4-2 and TRBJ2-1, with D possibly matching TRBD2 (5 bases). Per the germline V gene, CDR1 is LGHNA and CDR2 is YNFKEQ. This CDR3 comprises 13 residues. Trimming removed 4 bases at V and 4 bases at J, with 8 bases between. The CDR3, as DNA: TGTGCCAGCAGCCCGGGGTCGTACAATGAGCAGTTCTTC. This codes for CASSPGSYNEQFF.

Comments on this clone: At one end the junction does not follow the germline gene, possibly because of a read error. The chain uses TRBV20-1 and TRBJ2-5; D is uncertain. CDR3 length: 11 residues. CDR1 and CDR2 (germline): DFQATT, SNEGSKA (reference sequence). The CDR3 sequence: CSARNSEAQYF. In DNA form, the CDR3 reads TGCAGTGCTAGGAACTCAGAGGCCCAGTACTTC.